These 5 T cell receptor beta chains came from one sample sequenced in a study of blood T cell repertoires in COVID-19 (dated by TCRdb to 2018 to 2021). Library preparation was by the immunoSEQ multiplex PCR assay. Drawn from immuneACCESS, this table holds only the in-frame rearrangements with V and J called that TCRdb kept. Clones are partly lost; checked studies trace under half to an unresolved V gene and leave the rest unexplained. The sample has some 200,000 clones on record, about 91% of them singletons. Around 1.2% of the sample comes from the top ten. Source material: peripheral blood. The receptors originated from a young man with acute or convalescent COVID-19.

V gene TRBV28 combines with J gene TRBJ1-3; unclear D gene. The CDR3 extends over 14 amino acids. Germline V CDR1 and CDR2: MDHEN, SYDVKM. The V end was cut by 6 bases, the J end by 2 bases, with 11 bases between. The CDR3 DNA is TGTGCCAGCAGCGAACCTCTAGCTGGAAACACCATATATTTT. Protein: CASSEPLAGNTIYF.

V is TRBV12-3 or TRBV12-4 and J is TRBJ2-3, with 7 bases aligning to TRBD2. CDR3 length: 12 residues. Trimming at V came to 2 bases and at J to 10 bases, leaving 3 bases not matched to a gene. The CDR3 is CASSLMAGAQYF. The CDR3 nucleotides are TGTGCCAGCAGTTTAATGGCGGGGGCGCAGTATTTT.

The CDR3 here is CASSPRQRMNTEAFF. The CDR3 coding sequence is TGTGCCAGCAGCCCCCGACAGAGAATGAACACTGAAGCTTTCTTT. The V call is TRBV5-5, the J call TRBJ1-1, with D possibly matching TRBD1 (5 bases). The CDR3 runs 15 residues. Trimming cost V 4 bases and J 0 bases, with 13 bases left between them. From germline, CDR1 is SGHKS and CDR2 YYEKEE (reference sequence).

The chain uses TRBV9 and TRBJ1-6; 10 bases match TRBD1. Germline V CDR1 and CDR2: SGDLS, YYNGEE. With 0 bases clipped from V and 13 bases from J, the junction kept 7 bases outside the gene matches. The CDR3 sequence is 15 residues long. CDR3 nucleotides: TGTGCCAGCAGCGTAGCGGACAGGGGGGTCTCGCCCCTCCACTTT. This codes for CASSVADRGVSPLHF.

The CDR3 sequence is CASSPLSPGATEAFF. The CDR3, as DNA: TGTGCCAGCAGCCCCCTTAGTCCAGGGGCGACTGAAGCTTTCTTT. The chain joins TRBV7-3 to TRBJ1-1; tentatively, D is TRBD1 (6 bases). V was cut by 5 bases and J by 5 bases, with 18 bases left in between. Germline loops: CDR1 SGHTA, CDR2 FQGTGA. The CDR3 covers 15 residues.